This T cell receptor (beta chain) comes out of a study of shared clonotypes between healthy human individuals. TCRdb's table, derived via immunoSEQ multiplex PCR, lists solely in-frame clones and lacks some. The profile shows a few million clones, approximately 90% of them singletons. The length of the CDR3 is 15 residues. V lost 6 bases to trimming and J lost 0 bases, with 14 bases between them. CDR1 and CDR2 (germline): MNHEY, SVGAGI. The chain is built from TRBV6-5 and TRBJ1-2, with D tentatively TRBD1 (5 bases). This TCR was recovered from a young man in good health. The source material was naive CD4+ T cells sorted from blood. Subset described: CD45RA+ positively selected. The CDR3 region has the DNA TGTGCCAGCAGGGTTCTGGGACCGTCTAACTATGGCTACACCTTC. The encoded protein is CASRVLGPSNYGYTF.